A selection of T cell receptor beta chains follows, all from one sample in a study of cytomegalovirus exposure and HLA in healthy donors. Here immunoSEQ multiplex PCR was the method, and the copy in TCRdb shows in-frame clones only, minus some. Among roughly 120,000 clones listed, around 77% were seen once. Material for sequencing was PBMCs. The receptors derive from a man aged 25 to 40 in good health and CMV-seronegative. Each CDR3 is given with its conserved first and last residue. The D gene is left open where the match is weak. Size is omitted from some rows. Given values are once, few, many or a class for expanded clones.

CAGGRAPGDTQYF	TGTGCCGGAGGGCGGGCCCCGGGGGATACGCAGTATTTT	TRBJ2-3	.	TRBV6-1	.
CASGLAGGTQYF	TGTGCCAGCGGCCTAGCGGGAGGTACGCAGTATTTT	TRBJ2-3	TRBD2	TRBV2	.
CASSPRYREEETQYF	TGTGCCAGCAGCCCGAGGTACAGGGAAGAAGAGACCCAGTACTTC	TRBJ2-5	.	TRBV7-9	.
CASSFLARRSYNEQFF	TGTGCCAGCAGTTTCCTGGCTAGACGCTCCTACAATGAGCAGTTCTTC	TRBJ2-1	.	TRBV28	.
CASSFPRSGANVLTF	TGTGCCAGCAGCTTCCCCAGATCTGGGGCCAACGTCCTGACTTTC	TRBJ2-6	.	TRBV7-9	.
CASSPDRVNSPLHF	TGTGCCAGCAGTCCCGACAGGGTAAACTCACCCCTCCACTTT	TRBJ1-6	TRBD1	TRBV6-5	.
CASSGPRTANTEAFF	TGTGCCAGCAGCGGGCCCCGGACAGCGAACACTGAAGCTTTCTTT	TRBJ1-1	.	TRBV11-1	.
CASSSAGVNEQFF	TGTGCCAGCAGCTCGGCAGGGGTCAATGAGCAGTTCTTC	TRBJ2-1	.	TRBV7-8	.
CASSDPGTAQTTQYF	TGTGCCAGCAGTGACCCCGGGACAGCACAGACTACGCAGTATTTT	TRBJ2-3	TRBD1	TRBV6-1	.
CASSVTGGNTEAFF	TGTGCCAGCAGCGTAACGGGAGGGAACACTGAAGCTTTCTTT	TRBJ1-1	.	TRBV9	once
CASSTSGEQYF	TGTGCCAGCTCAACCTCCGGGGAGCAGTACTTC	TRBJ2-7	.	TRBV18	.
CASSLYGTGKHGYTF	TGTGCCAGCAGTTTATATGGGACAGGGAAACATGGCTACACCTTC	TRBJ1-2	TRBD1	TRBV28	once
CATIMSGMNTEAFF	TGTGCCACTATTATGTCGGGAATGAACACTGAAGCTTTCTTT	TRBJ1-1	.	TRBV10-3	.
CASSPGTLNTEAFF	TGTGCCAGCAGCCCTGGGACACTGAACACTGAAGCTTTCTTT	TRBJ1-1	.	TRBV4-2	.
CASSQGQAYEQYF	TGTGCCAGCAGCCAGGGACAGGCCTACGAGCAGTACTTC	TRBJ2-7	TRBD1	TRBV5-6	.